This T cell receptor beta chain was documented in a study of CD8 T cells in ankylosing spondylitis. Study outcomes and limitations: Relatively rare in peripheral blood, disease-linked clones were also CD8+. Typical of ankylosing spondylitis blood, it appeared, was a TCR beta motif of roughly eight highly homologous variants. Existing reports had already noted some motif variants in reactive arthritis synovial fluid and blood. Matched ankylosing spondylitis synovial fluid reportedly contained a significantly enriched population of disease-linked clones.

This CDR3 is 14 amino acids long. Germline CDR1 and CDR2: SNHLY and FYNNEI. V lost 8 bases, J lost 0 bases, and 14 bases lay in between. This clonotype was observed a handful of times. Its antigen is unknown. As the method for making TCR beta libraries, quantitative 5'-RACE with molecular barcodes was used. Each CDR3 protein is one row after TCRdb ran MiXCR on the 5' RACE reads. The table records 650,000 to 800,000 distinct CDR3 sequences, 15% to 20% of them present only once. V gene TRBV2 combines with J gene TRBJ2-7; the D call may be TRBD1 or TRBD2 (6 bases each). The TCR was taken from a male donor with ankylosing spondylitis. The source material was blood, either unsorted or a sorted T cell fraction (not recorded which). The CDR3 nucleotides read TGTGCCAGCGGCCCGGGGGCTACCTCCTACGAGCAGTACTTC. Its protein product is CASGPGATSYEQYF.